The sequence of this TCR beta chain was determined in a study of tissue T cells after allogeneic stem cell transplantation. Whole-study findings and limits: TCR repertoires tracked anatomic similarity, regardless of disease or transplant status.

Time point noted: mouse harvest day 14 after allogeneic transplant. Each mouse received 10^7 T-cell-depleted marrow cells plus 10^6 splenic CD5+ T cells by tail vein. Germline V gene lookup returns CDR1 KGHTA and CDR2 FRNEEI. V shed 4 bases and J shed 1 base, with 12 bases lying between them. The CDR3 consists of 15 residues. CDR3 sequences, V/J genes, frequencies and template counts came from survey-depth TCRbeta sequencing. The assay was immunoSEQ multiplex PCR, and TCRdb's table has in-frame clones only and misses some. In the table there are 2,000 to 2,500 clones, approximately 48% of which are singletons. In regard to this clone: The antigen is undetermined. Germline and genes here are mouse. The read ends 1 residue early relative to the CDR3; the germline J gene fills the gap.

This TCR derives from a female BALB/c mouse given C57BL/6 T cells with graft-versus-host disease after an allogeneic hematopoietic cell transplant. This chain uses TRBV24 with TRBJ2-3, with D perhaps matching TRBD1 (5 bases). The sample consisted of gut tissue. The DNA read from the CDR3 is TGTGCCAGCAGTCCCCCGGGAGGGGGTGCAGAAACGCTGTAT. It is translated as CASSPPGGGAETLY. The CDR3 in full is CASSPPGGGAETLYF.